The entry below describes one T cell receptor (beta chain). With a far larger clone one base away, a read error is the likely cause. Assembly of TCR beta libraries relied on iRepertoire HTBI primers together with Arm-PCR of CDR3 regions. TCRdb called the multiplex PCR reads again in MiXCR, with one record for every CDR3 protein. Here the sample spans roughly 500,000 distinct CDR3 sequences, around 21% being singletons. Time point: persistent/refractory GD, antithyroid drugs over 5 years with positive TRAb. The TCR library used RNA extracted from PBMCs. These data come from a study of regulatory T cells in long-lasting Graves disease. The origin of this receptor is a female donor with Graves disease. The input for sequencing was peripheral blood mononuclear cells (PBMCs), taken when the disease was refractory, from a patient treated with antithyroid drugs.

The DNA for the CDR3 is TGTGCCAGCAGTCCCCGGGAGTTTGATGAGCAGTTCTTC. This gives the protein CASSPREFDEQFF. This chain joins TRBV6-8 and TRBJ2-1; D is perhaps TRBD2 (6 bases). The ends were cut back, 5 bases at V and 8 bases at J, with 13 bases in the middle. CDR3 length equals 13 residues. Germline CDR1 is MNHGY and CDR2 is SAAAGT.